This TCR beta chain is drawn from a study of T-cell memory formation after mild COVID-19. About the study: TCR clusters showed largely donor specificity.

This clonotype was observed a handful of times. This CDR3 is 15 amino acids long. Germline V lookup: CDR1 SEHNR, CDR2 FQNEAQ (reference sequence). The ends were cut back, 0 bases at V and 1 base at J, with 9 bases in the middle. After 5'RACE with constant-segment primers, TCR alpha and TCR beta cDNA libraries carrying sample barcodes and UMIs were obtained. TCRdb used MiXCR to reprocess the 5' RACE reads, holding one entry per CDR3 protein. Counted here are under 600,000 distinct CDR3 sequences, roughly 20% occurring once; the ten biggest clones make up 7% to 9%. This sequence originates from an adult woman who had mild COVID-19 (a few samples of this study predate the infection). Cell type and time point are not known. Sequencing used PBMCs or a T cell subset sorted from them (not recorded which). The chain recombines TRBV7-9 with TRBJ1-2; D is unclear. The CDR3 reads CASSLALPVNYGYTF. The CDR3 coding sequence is TGTGCCAGCAGCTTAGCGCTTCCCGTTAACTATGGCTACACCTTC. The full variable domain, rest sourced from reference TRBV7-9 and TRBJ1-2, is DTGVSQNPRHKITKRGQNVTFRCDPISEHNRLYWYRQTLGQGPEFLTYFQNEAQLEKSRLLSDRFSAERPKGSFSTLEIQRTEQGDSAMYLCASSLALPVNYGYTFGSGTRLTVV.